This TCR beta chain derives from a study of read filtering for tumor transcriptome and immune sequencing. Study details: By R-ISS, stages I, II and III held about 8, 16 and 7 patients. Broader study findings: This fraction held mixed bone marrow immune cells after CD138-negative sorting.

This clonotype was seen ten or more times. As yet, its antigen is unknown. From approximately 430 ng of RNA, a library with molecular barcoded alpha/delta and beta/gamma adaptors was made. TCRdb recomputed calls from the reads with MiXCR, one row per CDR3 protein. The sample includes approximately 58,000 distinct CDR3 sequences, around 20% seen only once; the top ten take about a sixth. The CDR3 runs 14 residues. Germline V CDR1 and CDR2: ENHRY, SYGVKD. V lost 0 bases and J lost 2, with 8 bases in between. Sample: a population of CD138-negative cells sorted from bone marrow. J is TRBJ2-7 and V is TRBV10-3, with a weak D call TRBD1 (5 bases). The source is a donor at least 40 years old with multiple myeloma. The CDR3, as DNA: TGTGCCATCAGTGAGTCAACACAGGCCTACGAGCAGTACTTC. This sequence encodes CAISESTQAYEQYF.